This entry features one T cell receptor (beta chain) sequence. The antigen is undetermined. The PCR used 60 Vbeta and 13 Jbeta primers. Profiling relied on immunoSEQ multiplex PCR, and the TCRdb table lists in-frame clones only, not all of them. The data contain 100,000 to 150,000 clones, around 77% of them singletons. These data come from a study of cytomegalovirus exposure and HLA in healthy donors. General study findings and limits: Relative to equally common others, HLA-associated TCR beta chains showed greater clonal expansion in a later analysis.

This receptor was taken from a woman aged 40 to 50 in good health and CMV-seropositive. Input material: PBMCs.

The chain's CDR3 is CASSSGSTEAFF. The CDR3 DNA reads as TGTGCCAGCAGTTCAGGGTCCACTGAAGCTTTCTTT. The chain couples TRBV28 to TRBJ1-1; tentatively, D is TRBD1 (5 bases). CDR1 is MDHEN and CDR2 is SYDVKM in the germline V gene. This CDR3 contains 12 residues. The V end was cut by 4 bases, the J end by 4 bases, with 7 bases between. Full variable domain (remainder filled in from reference TRBV28 and TRBJ1-1): DVKVTQSSRYLVKRTGEKVFLECVQDMDHENMFWYRQDPGLGLRLIYFSYDVKMKEKGDIPEGYSVSREKKERFSLILESASTNQTSMYLCASSSGSTEAFFGQGTRLTVV.